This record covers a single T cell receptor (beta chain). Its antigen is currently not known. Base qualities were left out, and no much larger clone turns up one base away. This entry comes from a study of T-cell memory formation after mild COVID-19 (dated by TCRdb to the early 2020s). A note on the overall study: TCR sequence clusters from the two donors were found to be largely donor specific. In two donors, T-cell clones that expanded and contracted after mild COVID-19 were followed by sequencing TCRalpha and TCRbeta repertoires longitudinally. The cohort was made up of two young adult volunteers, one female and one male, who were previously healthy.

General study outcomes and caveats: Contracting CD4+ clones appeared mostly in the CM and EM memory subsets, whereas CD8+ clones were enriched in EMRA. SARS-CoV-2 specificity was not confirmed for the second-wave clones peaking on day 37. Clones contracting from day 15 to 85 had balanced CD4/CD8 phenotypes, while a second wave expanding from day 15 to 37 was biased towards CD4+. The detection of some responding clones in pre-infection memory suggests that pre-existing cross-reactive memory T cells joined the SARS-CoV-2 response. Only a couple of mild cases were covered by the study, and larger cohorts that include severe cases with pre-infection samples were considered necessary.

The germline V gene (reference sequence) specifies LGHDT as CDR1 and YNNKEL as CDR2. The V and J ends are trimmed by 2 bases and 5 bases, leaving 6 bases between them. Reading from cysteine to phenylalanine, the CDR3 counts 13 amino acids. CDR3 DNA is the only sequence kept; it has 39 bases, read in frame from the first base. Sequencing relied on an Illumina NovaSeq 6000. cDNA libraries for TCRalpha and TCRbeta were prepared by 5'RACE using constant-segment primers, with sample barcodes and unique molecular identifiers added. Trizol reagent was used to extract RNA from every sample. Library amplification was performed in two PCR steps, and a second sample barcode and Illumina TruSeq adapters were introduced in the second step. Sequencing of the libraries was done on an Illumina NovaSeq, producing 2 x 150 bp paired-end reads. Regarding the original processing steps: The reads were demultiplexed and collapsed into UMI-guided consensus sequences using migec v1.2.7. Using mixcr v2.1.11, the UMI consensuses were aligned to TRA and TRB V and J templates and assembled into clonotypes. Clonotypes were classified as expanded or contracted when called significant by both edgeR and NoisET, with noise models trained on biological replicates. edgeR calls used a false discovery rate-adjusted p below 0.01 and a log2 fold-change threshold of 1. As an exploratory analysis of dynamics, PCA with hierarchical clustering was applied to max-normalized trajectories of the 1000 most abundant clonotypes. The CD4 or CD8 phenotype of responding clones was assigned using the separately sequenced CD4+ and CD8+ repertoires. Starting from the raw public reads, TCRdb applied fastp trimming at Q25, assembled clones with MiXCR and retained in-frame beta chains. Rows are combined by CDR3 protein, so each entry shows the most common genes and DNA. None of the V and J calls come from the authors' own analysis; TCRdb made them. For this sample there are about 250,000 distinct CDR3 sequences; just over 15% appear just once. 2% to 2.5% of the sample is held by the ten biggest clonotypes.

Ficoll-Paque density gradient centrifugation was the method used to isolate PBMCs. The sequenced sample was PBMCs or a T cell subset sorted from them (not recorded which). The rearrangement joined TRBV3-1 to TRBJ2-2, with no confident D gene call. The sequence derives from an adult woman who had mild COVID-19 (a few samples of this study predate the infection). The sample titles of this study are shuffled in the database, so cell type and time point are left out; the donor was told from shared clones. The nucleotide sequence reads TGTGCCAGCAGCCAATCGTTGACCGGGGAGCTGTTTTTT. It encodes CASSQSLTGELFF.